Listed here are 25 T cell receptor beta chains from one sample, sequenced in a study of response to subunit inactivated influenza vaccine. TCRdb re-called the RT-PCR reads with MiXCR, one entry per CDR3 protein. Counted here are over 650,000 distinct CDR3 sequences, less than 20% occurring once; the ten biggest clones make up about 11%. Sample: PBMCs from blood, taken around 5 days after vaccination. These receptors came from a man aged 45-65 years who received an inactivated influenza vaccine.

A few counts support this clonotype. CDR3 sequence reads: CASSTLQGWQYF. CDR3 sequence (DNA): TGTGCCAGCAGCACTCTCCAAGGTTGGCAGTACTTC. The J gene is TRBJ2-7, the V gene TRBV7-9; D ambiguous. Deletions cut 5 bases from V and 9 bases from J, with 14 bases between. The CDR3 sequence is 12 residues long. Per the germline V gene, CDR1 is SEHNR and CDR2 is FQNEAQ (reference sequence).

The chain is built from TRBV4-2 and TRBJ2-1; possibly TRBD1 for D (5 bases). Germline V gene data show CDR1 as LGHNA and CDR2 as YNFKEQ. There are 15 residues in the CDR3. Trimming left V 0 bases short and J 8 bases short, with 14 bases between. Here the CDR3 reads CASSQESSGSHEQFF. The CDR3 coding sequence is TGTGCCAGCAGCCAAGAATCTTCAGGGTCCCATGAGCAGTTCTTC.

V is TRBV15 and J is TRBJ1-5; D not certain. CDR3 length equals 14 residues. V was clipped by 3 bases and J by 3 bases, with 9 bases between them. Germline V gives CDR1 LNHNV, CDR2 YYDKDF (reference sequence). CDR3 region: CATSSLSTNQPQHF. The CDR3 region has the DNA TGTGCCACCAGCAGTTTGAGCACCAATCAGCCCCAGCATTTT.

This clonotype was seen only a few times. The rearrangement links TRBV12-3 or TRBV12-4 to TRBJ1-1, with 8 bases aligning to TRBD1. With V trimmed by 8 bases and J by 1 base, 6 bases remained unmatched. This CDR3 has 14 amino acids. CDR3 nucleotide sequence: TGTGCCAGCGCCAGGGACAGGCCGAACACTGAAGCTTTCTTT. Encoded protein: CASARDRPNTEAFF.

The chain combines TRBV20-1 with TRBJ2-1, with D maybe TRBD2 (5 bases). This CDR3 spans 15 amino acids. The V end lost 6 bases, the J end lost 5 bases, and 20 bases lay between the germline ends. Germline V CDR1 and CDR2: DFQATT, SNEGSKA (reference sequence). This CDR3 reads CSANMGASKNNEQFF. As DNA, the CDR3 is TGCAGTGCCAATATGGGAGCGAGCAAGAACAATGAGCAGTTCTTC.

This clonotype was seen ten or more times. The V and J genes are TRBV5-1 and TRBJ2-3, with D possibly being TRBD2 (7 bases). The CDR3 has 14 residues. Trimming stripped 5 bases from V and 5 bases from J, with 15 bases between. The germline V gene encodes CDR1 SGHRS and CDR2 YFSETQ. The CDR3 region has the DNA TGCGCCAGCAGTGATAGGGGGGGAAAAGATACGCAGTATTTT. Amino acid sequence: CASSDRGGKDTQYF.

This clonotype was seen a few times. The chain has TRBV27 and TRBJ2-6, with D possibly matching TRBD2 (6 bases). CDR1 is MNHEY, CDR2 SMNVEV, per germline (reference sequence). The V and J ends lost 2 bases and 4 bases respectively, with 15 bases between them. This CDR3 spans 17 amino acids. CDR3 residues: CASSLTRLVSGANVLTF. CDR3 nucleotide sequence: TGTGCCAGCAGTTTAACAAGACTAGTATCGGGGGCCAACGTCCTGACTTTC.

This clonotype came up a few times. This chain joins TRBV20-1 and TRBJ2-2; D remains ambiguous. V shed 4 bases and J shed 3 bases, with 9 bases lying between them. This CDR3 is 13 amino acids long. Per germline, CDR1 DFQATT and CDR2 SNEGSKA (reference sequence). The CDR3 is CSAKALDTGELFF. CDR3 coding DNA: TGCAGTGCTAAGGCCCTTGACACCGGGGAGCTGTTTTTT.

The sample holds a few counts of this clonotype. CDR3 in amino acids: CASSPTGQGAYNEQFF. The CDR3 DNA is TGTGCCAGCAGCCCAACCGGACAGGGGGCGTATAATGAGCAGTTCTTC. V is TRBV5-5 and J is TRBJ2-1; 11 nucleotides agree with TRBD1. Losses at the gene ends were 4 bases for V and 7 bases for J; bases not matched to a gene: 10. The CDR3 is 16 residues long. From germline, CDR1 is SGHKS and CDR2 YYEKEE (reference sequence).

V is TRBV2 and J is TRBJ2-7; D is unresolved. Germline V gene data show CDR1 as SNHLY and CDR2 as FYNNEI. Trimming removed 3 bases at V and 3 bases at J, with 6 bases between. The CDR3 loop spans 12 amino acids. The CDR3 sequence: CASSDLGYEQYF. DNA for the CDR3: TGTGCCAGCAGTGATTTGGGCTACGAGCAGTACTTC.

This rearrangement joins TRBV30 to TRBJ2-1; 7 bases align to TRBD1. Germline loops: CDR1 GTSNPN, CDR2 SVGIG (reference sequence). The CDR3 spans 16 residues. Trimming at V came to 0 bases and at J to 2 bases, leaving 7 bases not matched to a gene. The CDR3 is CAWSVRGQGAYNEQFF. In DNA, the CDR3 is TGTGCCTGGAGTGTACGCGGCCAGGGGGCCTACAATGAGCAGTTCTTC.

CDR3 sequence: CSASGGDRVAKLFF. CDR3 sequence (DNA): TGCAGTGCTTCTGGCGGGGACAGGGTAGCAAAACTGTTTTTT. V gene TRBV20-1 combines with J gene TRBJ1-4; TRBD1 matches at 9 bases. The CDR3 consists of 14 residues. The germline CDR1 and CDR2 sequences are DFQATT and SNEGSKA (reference sequence). Unmatched junction bases numbered 11, after V lost 5 bases and J lost 10 bases.

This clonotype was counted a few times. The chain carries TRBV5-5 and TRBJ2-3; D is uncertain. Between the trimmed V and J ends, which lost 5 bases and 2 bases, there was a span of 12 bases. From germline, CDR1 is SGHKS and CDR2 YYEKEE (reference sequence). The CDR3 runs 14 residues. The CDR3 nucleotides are TGTGCCAGCAGTAATATAGGGTACACAGATACGCAGTATTTT. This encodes CASSNIGYTDTQYF.

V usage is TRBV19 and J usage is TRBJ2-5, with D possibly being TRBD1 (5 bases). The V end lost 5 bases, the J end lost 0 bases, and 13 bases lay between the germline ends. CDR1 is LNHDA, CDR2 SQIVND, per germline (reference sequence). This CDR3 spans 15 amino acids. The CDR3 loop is CASSERQLNQETQYF. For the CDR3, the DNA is TGTGCCAGTAGTGAACGACAGCTAAACCAAGAGACCCAGTACTTC. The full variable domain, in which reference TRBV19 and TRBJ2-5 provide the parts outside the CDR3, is DGGITQSPKYLFRKEGQNVTLSCEQNLNHDAMYWYRQDPGQGLRLIYYSQIVNDFQKGDIAEGYSVSREKKESFPLTVTSAQKNPTAFYLCASSERQLNQETQYFGPGTRLLVL.

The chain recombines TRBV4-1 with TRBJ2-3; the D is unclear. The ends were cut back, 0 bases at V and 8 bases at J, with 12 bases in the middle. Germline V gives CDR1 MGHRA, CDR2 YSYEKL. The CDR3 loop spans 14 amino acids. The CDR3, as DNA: TGCGCCAGCAGCCAAGACCTTAGTGTGTCTACGCAGTATTTT. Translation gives CASSQDLSVSTQYF.

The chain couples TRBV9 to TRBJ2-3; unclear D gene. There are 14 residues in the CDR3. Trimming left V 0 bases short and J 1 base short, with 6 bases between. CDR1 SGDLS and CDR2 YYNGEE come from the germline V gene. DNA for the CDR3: TGTGCCAGCAGCGTAGTCGGCGGCACAGATACGCAGTATTTT. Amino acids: CASSVVGGTDTQYF.

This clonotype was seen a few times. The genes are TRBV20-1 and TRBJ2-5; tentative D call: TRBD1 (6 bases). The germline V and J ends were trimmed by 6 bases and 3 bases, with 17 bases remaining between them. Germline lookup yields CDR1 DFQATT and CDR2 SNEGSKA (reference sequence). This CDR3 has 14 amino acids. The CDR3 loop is CSARDTTGKETQYF. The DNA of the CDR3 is TGCAGTGCAAGGGACACCACCGGTAAAGAGACCCAGTACTTC.

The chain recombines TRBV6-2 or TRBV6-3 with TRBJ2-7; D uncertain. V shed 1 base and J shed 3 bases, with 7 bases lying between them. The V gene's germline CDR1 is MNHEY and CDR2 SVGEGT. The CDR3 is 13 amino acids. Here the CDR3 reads CASSYLDGYEQYF. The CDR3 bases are TGTGCCAGCAGTTACTTGGACGGCTACGAGCAGTACTTC.

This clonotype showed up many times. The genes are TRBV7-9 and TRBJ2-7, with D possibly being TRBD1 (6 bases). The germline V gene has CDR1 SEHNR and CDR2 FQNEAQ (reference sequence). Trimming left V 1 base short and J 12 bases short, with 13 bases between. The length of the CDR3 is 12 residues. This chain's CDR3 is CASSLGQARPYF. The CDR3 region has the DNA TGTGCCAGCAGCTTAGGACAGGCGAGGCCGTACTTC. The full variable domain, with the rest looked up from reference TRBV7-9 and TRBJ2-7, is DTGVSQNPRHKITKRGQNVTFRCDPISEHNRLYWYRQTLGQGPEFLTYFQNEAQLEKSRLLSDRFSAERPKGSFSTLEIQRTEQGDSAMYLCASSLGQARPYFGPGTRLTVT.

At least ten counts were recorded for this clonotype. CDR3 bases: TGTGCCATCAGTGAGAACAGGGAGACCCAGTACTTC. Its protein product is CAISENRETQYF. The chain links TRBV10-3 to TRBJ2-5, with D tentatively TRBD1 (5 bases). The V end lost 2 bases, the J end lost 5 bases, and 6 bases lay between the germline ends. Germline values: CDR1 ENHRY, CDR2 SYGVKD. This CDR3 has 12 amino acids.

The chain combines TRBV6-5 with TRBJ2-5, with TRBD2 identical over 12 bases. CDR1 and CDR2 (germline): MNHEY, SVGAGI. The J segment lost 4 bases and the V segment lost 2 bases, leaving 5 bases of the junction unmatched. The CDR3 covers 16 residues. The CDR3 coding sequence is TGTGCCAGCAGTTACCTAGCGGGGGGGCGGAGAGAGACCCAGTACTTC. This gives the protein CASSYLAGGRRETQYF.

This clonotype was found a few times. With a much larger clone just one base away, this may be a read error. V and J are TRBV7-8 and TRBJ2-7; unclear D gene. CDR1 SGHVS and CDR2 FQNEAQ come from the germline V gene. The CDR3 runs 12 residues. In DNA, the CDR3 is TGTTCCAGCAGTCAGAGTAGGTACGAGCAGTACTTC. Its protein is CSSSQSRYEQYF.

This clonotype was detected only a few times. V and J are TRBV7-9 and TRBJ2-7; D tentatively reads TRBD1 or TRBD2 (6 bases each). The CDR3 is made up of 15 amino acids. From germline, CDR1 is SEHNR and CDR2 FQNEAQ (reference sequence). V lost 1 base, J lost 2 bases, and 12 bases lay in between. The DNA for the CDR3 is TGTGCCAGCAGCTTAGTGGGGGGCTTACCCTACGAGCAGTACTTC. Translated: CASSLVGGLPYEQYF.

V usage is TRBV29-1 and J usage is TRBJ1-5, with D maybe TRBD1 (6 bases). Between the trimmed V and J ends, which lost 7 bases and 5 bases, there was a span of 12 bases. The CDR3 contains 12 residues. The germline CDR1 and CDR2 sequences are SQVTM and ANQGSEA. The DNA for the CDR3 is TGCAGCGCCGACAGGACTTATCAGCCCCAGCATTTT. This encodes CSADRTYQPQHF.

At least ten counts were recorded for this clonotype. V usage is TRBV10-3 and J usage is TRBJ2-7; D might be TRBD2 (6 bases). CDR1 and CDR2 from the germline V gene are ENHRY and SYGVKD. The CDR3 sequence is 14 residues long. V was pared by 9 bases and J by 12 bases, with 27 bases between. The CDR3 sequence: CAIQRGVDSLVVYF. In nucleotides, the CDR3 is TGTGCCATTCAGCGCGGGGTAGACAGTCTAGTGGTGTACTTC.